Listed here is a single T cell receptor (beta chain). Clones were read by immunoSEQ multiplex PCR, and TCRdb kept only the in-frame ones, dropping some. Of 100,000 or so clones in the sample, 95% to 97% were seen once. Germline CDR1 is MNHEY and CDR2 is SMNVEV (reference sequence). The CDR3 runs 16 residues. Losses at the gene ends were 2 bases for V and 8 bases for J; bases not matched to a gene: 12. The data are from a study of technical replicates of blood from a few donors. The TCR sequence derives from a human donor in good health. The V and J genes are TRBV27 and TRBJ2-1; 7 bases fit TRBD2. The sequenced sample consisted of T cells isolated from PBMCs. This CDR3 reads CASSLPGPGGRDEQFF. CDR3 DNA sequence: TGTGCCAGCAGTTTACCCGGACCGGGAGGAAGGGATGAGCAGTTCTTC.